These 30 T cell receptor beta chains were all obtained from the same sample, sequenced in a study of CXCR3-negative and CXCR3-positive naive CD8 T cells. These receptors lack a known antigen. General study findings and limits: CXCR3-expressing naive cells carried TRB CDR3s more hydrophobic than those of CXCR3-negative naive cells.

UMI-labeled 5' RACE yielded the TRB cDNA libraries. TCRdb derives one entry per CDR3 protein from the 5' RACE reads, leaving out DNA. The ten most abundant clones cover under 0.35% of a sample with 130,000 to 150,000 distinct CDR3 sequences. Material for sequencing was naive CXCR3+ CD8+ T cells from blood. Documented subset: CD45RO-CCR7+CD27+CD95- naive CD8+ T cells expressing CXCR3 (TNR3+). Source of these receptors: a human donor in good health. Some clones in this sample may be carry-over from other donors' samples.

The CDR3 spells CSVGLAGLYEQYF. J is TRBJ2-7 and V is TRBV29-1; TCRdb gives TRBD2 as the D gene, but with no DNA this cannot be confirmed. Germline V gene lookup returns CDR1 SQVTM and CDR2 ANQGSEA. The CDR3 spans 13 residues.

The V and J genes are TRBV7-9 and TRBJ1-4. This CDR3 region has 16 residues. Germline V gene data show CDR1 as SEHNR and CDR2 as FQNEAQ (reference sequence). CDR3 region: CASSSANPRTNEKLFF.

The chain uses TRBV5-8 and TRBJ2-7. Germline V gives CDR1 SGHTS, CDR2 YDEGEE. The CDR3 extends over 14 amino acids. The CDR3 here is CASSLEASSYEQYF.

This rearrangement joins TRBV20-1 to TRBJ2-7; TCRdb outputs TRBD1, but without DNA this stays unchecked. Germline assignment: CDR1 DFQATT and CDR2 SNEGSKA (reference sequence). This CDR3 is 15 amino acids long. This CDR3 reads CSARGAAGFPYEQYF.

The CDR3 spells CASSPGTGDEQYF. V is TRBV12-3 or TRBV12-4 and J is TRBJ2-7; TCRdb returns TRBD1, unconfirmable since there is no DNA. This CDR3 is built from 13 residues.

CDR3 region: CASSILAGGMDTQYF. The genes are TRBV19 and TRBJ2-3; lacking DNA, the TRBD2 call made by TCRdb goes unchecked. The germline gives CDR1 LNHDA, CDR2 SQIVND (reference sequence). The CDR3 has 15 amino acids.

The chain links TRBV12-5 to TRBJ1-1; TCRdb's assignment of TRBD1 cannot be checked, as there is no DNA. CDR1 is LGHNT and CDR2 is FRNRAP in the germline V gene. There are 14 residues in the CDR3. CDR3 residues: CASGPGQGGTEAFF.

V is TRBV20-1 and J is TRBJ1-3. CDR1 is DFQATT, CDR2 SNEGSKA, per germline (reference sequence). This CDR3 is built from 14 residues. CDR3: CSARKGPSGNTIYF.

The V gene is TRBV4-1, the J gene TRBJ2-2; TCRdb's assignment of TRBD1 cannot be checked, as there is no DNA. This CDR3 has 17 amino acids. Germline CDR1 MGHRA, CDR2 YSYEKL. This chain's CDR3 is CASSQEGHRVLAGELFF.

The chain recombines TRBV15 with TRBJ1-2; with no DNA, the TCRdb D assignment of TRBD1 cannot be verified. The CDR3 has 16 amino acids. Germline V gives CDR1 LNHNV, CDR2 YYDKDF (reference sequence). CDR3: CATRGLQGATIYGYTF.

The CDR3 here is CASSPGESGGAYEQYF. The genes are TRBV5-1 and TRBJ2-7; TCRdb names TRBD1, which stays unverified in the absence of DNA. The CDR3 extends over 16 amino acids. The V gene's germline CDR1 is SGHRS and CDR2 YFSETQ.

The chain combines TRBV29-1 with TRBJ2-1; the D gene TCRdb calls, TRBD1, cannot be checked with no DNA. Germline-derived CDR1 and CDR2 are SQVTM and ANQGSEA. The CDR3 runs to 15 residues. The CDR3 region is CSVEGIPDSHNEQFF.

The chain carries TRBV5-4 and TRBJ2-1. This CDR3 is built from 13 residues. Germline V gives CDR1 SGHNT, CDR2 YYREEE (reference sequence). CDR3 sequence: CASSSEWDNEQFF.

The V gene is TRBV7-9, the J gene TRBJ2-7; lacking DNA, the TRBD1 call made by TCRdb goes unchecked. The germline V gene encodes CDR1 SEHNR and CDR2 FQNEAQ (reference sequence). CDR3 size: 16 residues. The CDR3 reads CASSFTGQGGTYEQYF.

V and J are TRBV29-1 and TRBJ2-7; TCRdb indicates TRBD1, and absent DNA this call remains unverified. Looked up from germline, CDR1 is SQVTM and CDR2 is ANQGSEA. The CDR3 is 11 residues long. The CDR3 reads CSVRDSYEQYF.

The gene calls are TRBV6-2 or TRBV6-3 and TRBJ2-2; lacking DNA, the TRBD1 call made by TCRdb goes unchecked. Germline V lookup: CDR1 MNHEY, CDR2 SVGEGT. The CDR3 extends over 14 amino acids. CDR3 in amino acids: CASREQGYTGELFF.

The V and J genes are TRBV7-9 and TRBJ2-7. The germline V gene has CDR1 SEHNR and CDR2 FQNEAQ (reference sequence). This CDR3 spans 12 amino acids. The CDR3 sequence: CASSPAGDQQYF.

This chain joins TRBV4-2 and TRBJ1-1; with no DNA, the TCRdb D assignment of TRBD1 cannot be verified. The CDR3 sequence is 16 residues long. CDR1 and CDR2 (germline): LGHNA, YNFKEQ. The CDR3 protein is CASSQDPGQGGTEAFF.

The chain couples TRBV7-8 to TRBJ2-5; TCRdb picks TRBD2, but there is no DNA to check that call. CDR3 size: 17 residues. Germline CDR1 is SGHVS and CDR2 is FQNEAQ. CDR3 sequence: CASSLVAAGGPLETQYF. Together with reference TRBV7-8 and TRBJ2-5, the CDR3 gives the full variable domain: GAGVSQSPRYKVAKRGQDVALRCDPISGHVSLFWYQQALGQGPEFLTYFQNEAQLDKSGLPSDRFFAERPEGSVSTLKIQRTQQEDSAVYLCASSLVAAGGPLETQYFGPGTRLLVL.

V gene TRBV10-3 combines with J gene TRBJ2-1; TCRdb reports TRBD1, a call that lacks DNA to check it against. The CDR3 covers 13 residues. Germline-derived CDR1 and CDR2 are ENHRY and SYGVKD. Here the CDR3 reads CAITQGGHNEQFF.

This rearrangement joins TRBV30 to TRBJ2-1; TCRdb returns TRBD2, unconfirmable since there is no DNA. CDR3 length: 12 amino acids. Germline CDR1 reads GTSNPN; CDR2 reads SVGIG (reference sequence). CDR3 sequence: CAWSAGGDEQFF.

This chain links TRBV7-2 with TRBJ2-4. Germline V CDR1 and CDR2: SGHTA, FQGNSA. The CDR3 runs to 13 residues. CDR3 loop: CASEDGAKNIQYF.

The rearrangement joins TRBV28 to TRBJ1-2; TCRdb returns TRBD1, unconfirmable since there is no DNA. The CDR3 loop spans 14 amino acids. The V gene's germline CDR1 is MDHEN and CDR2 SYDVKM. The CDR3 here is CASHWERGYDGYTF.

V is TRBV7-9 and J is TRBJ2-1; absent DNA, TCRdb's TRBD1 call cannot be checked. Germline assignment: CDR1 SEHNR and CDR2 FQNEAQ (reference sequence). This CDR3 has 16 amino acids. This chain's CDR3 is CASSSYLGGPDNEQFF. Variable domain in full (rest from reference TRBV7-9 and TRBJ2-1): DTGVSQNPRHKITKRGQNVTFRCDPISEHNRLYWYRQTLGQGPEFLTYFQNEAQLEKSRLLSDRFSAERPKGSFSTLEIQRTEQGDSAMYLCASSSYLGGPDNEQFFGPGTRLTVL.

The V and J genes are TRBV12-3 or TRBV12-4 and TRBJ2-3; the TCRdb D gene call, TRBD1, has no DNA to confirm it. The CDR3 sequence is 14 residues long. The CDR3 sequence: CASSGGVSTDTQYF.

The CDR3 is CASRTGDTETQYF. V usage is TRBV7-9 and J usage is TRBJ2-5; TCRdb outputs TRBD1, but without DNA this stays unchecked. Germline lookup yields CDR1 SEHNR and CDR2 FQNEAQ (reference sequence). There are 13 residues in the CDR3.

The chain couples TRBV12-3 or TRBV12-4 to TRBJ2-7; TCRdb returns TRBD1, unconfirmable since there is no DNA. The CDR3 has 16 residues. This chain's CDR3 is CASTPYPGTGTYEQYF.

The chain combines TRBV29-1 with TRBJ2-1; TCRdb selects TRBD1, and the lack of DNA leaves this call unchecked. The CDR3 spans 15 residues. CDR1 and CDR2 (germline): SQVTM, ANQGSEA. This CDR3 is CSIPPQGQGASEQFF.

This chain uses TRBV6-1 with TRBJ2-7. CDR3 length: 14 residues. Germline-derived CDR1 and CDR2 are MNHNS and SASEGT. CDR3 residues: CASSERITSYEQYF.

This chain joins TRBV12-3 or TRBV12-4 and TRBJ2-7. The CDR3 has 13 residues. This CDR3 reads CASTLGGPYEQYF.